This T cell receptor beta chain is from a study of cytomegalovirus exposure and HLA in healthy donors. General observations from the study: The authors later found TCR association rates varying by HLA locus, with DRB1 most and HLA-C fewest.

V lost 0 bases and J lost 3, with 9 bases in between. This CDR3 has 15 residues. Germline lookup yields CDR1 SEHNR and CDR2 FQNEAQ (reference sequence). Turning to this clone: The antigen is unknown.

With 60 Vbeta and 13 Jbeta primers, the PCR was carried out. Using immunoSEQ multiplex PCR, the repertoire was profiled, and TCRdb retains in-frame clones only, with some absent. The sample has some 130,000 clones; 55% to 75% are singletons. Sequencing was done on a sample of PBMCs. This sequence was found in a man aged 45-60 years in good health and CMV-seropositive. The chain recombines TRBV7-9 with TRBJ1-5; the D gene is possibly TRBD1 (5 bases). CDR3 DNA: TGTGCCAGCAGCTTAGCAGGCGGGGCCAATCAGCCCCAGCATTTT. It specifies CASSLAGGANQPQHF.